These 29 T cell receptor beta chains share one sample of origin, sequenced in a study of T-cell reconstitution after alpha-beta-depleted transplantation in children. This sample's TCRbeta library carried unique molecular identifier barcodes. A single record per CDR3 protein comes from TCRdb applying MiXCR to the PCR reads. The sample contains 250,000 or so distinct CDR3 sequences, around 25% of which appear only once. The input for sequencing was PBMCs, mostly from graft donor cells, taken 360 days after TCRalphabeta/CD19-depleted stem cell transplant. The receptors shown here come from a female patient between 2 and 10 years old who had a stem cell transplant for congenital amegakaryocytic thrombocytopenia, so the T cells may come from the graft donor.

Only a few counts were recorded for this clonotype. CDR3 amino acids: CASSSNGPSYEQYF. In nucleotides, the CDR3 is TGTGCCAGCAGCTCTAATGGGCCTTCCTACGAGCAGTACTTC. The gene calls are TRBV7-2 and TRBJ2-7; D is undetermined. CDR1 is SGHTA and CDR2 is FQGNSA in the germline V gene. Trimming took 4 bases from V and 1 from J, leaving 11 bases between them. The CDR3 is 14 residues long.

In this sample, this clonotype turned up many times. This sequence joins TRBV25-1 and TRBJ2-3; tentative D call: TRBD2 (5 bases). Trimming stripped 5 bases from V and 2 bases from J, with 5 bases between. The germline V gene encodes CDR1 MGHDK and CDR2 SYGVNS. The CDR3 is 12 amino acids. The CDR3 sequence: CASSRDTDTQYF. CDR3 sequence (DNA): TGTGCCAGCAGTCGGGACACAGATACGCAGTATTTT.

The chain is built from TRBV4-1 and TRBJ2-1; D tentatively reads TRBD1 or TRBD2 (5 bases each). From germline, CDR1 is MGHRA and CDR2 YSYEKL. This CDR3 is built from 15 residues. Trimming cost V 1 base and J 6 bases, with 13 bases left between them. The CDR3 DNA reads as TGCGCCAGCAGCCAAGTCGGGGCAGCACGCAATGAGCAGTTCTTC. Residues: CASSQVGAARNEQFF.

This chain connects TRBV5-1 to TRBJ2-7; 9 bases are a match to TRBD2. V was pared by 0 bases and J by 6 bases, with 16 bases of the junction left unmatched. The germline V gene encodes CDR1 SGHRS and CDR2 YFSETQ. CDR3 size: 18 residues. CDR3 protein: CASSLEGGGAGLPGEQYF. The CDR3 DNA is TGCGCCAGCAGCTTGGAAGGCGGGGGGGCCGGTCTTCCTGGCGAGCAGTACTTC.

The genes are TRBV12-3 or TRBV12-4 and TRBJ2-3, with 12 bases that match TRBD2. With 7 bases clipped from V and 0 bases from J, the junction kept 5 bases outside the gene matches. There are 16 residues in the CDR3. CDR3 in DNA: TGTGCCAGCAACGAGGGGACTAGCGGGAGCACAGATACGCAGTATTTT. Encoded protein: CASNEGTSGSTDTQYF.

There are many counts of this clonotype. The V gene is TRBV4-1, the J gene TRBJ2-7, with D uncertain. The CDR3 loop spans 15 amino acids. With 1 base removed from V and 4 bases from J, the gap between germline ends came to 14 bases. Germline V CDR1 and CDR2: MGHRA, YSYEKL. The CDR3 loop is CASSQVLGPSYEQYF. The CDR3, as DNA: TGCGCCAGCAGCCAAGTTTTAGGACCGAGTTACGAGCAGTACTTC.

The J gene is TRBJ1-1, the V gene TRBV4-3; D may be TRBD1 (6 bases). The germline V gene encodes CDR1 LGHNA and CDR2 YSLEER. V lost 4 bases and J 3 bases, leaving 9 bases between the germline ends. The CDR3 contains 13 residues. This chain's CDR3 is CASSRGGHTEAFF. In DNA, the CDR3 is TGCGCCAGCAGCCGGGGGGGGCACACTGAAGCTTTCTTT.

The V gene is TRBV5-1, the J gene TRBJ2-1; D is unresolved. Germline loops: CDR1 SGHRS, CDR2 YFSETQ. This CDR3 contains 15 residues. The ends were cut back, 0 bases at V and 0 bases at J, with 7 bases in the middle. CDR3 sequence (DNA): TGCGCCAGCAGCTTGGGGGGTGACTCCTACAATGAGCAGTTCTTC. Protein sequence: CASSLGGDSYNEQFF.

V usage is TRBV27 and J usage is TRBJ2-5; no definite D call. V lost 6 bases to trimming and J lost 5 bases, with 13 bases between them. CDR1 and CDR2 from the germline V gene are MNHEY and SMNVEV (reference sequence). The CDR3 runs 13 residues. CDR3 DNA: TGTGCCAGCAGCCACTCGCGTGCGGAGACCCAGTACTTC. Its protein product is CASSHSRAETQYF.

The chain carries TRBV20-1 and TRBJ2-7; D is undetermined. V lost 0 bases, J lost 11 bases, and 17 bases lay in between. Germline CDR1 DFQATT, CDR2 SNEGSKA (reference sequence). The CDR3 runs 13 residues. CDR3 amino acids: CSARDSGVTPKYF. CDR3 nucleotides: TGCAGTGCTAGAGATTCTGGGGTAACACCCAAGTACTTC.

This clonotype was seen only a few times. The CDR3 here is CASSKDGGSGSYNEQFF. The CDR3 nucleotides read TGTGCCAGCAGCAAAGATGGGGGGTCTGGGTCCTACAATGAGCAGTTCTTC. This chain uses TRBV21-1 with TRBJ2-1; the table calls TRBD1, which could not be checked here. TRBV21-1 is designated a pseudogene. The CDR3 runs to 17 residues.

The sample holds a few counts of this clonotype. This rearrangement joins TRBV6-5 to TRBJ2-7, with 7 bases that match TRBD1. This CDR3 has 15 residues. V lost 7 bases, J lost 1 base, and 10 bases stayed unmatched. CDR1 MNHEY and CDR2 SVGAGI come from the germline V gene. The chain's CDR3 is CASTYTKTGSYEQYF. DNA for the CDR3: TGTGCCAGCACCTACACGAAGACAGGGTCCTACGAGCAGTACTTC.

This chain links TRBV20-1 with TRBJ1-2; TRBD1 matches at 8 bases. In germline, CDR1 is DFQATT, CDR2 SNEGSKA (reference sequence). The V gene end was trimmed by 3 bases and the J gene end by 4 bases; junction bases not matched to a gene: 10. There are 15 residues in the CDR3. The CDR3 sequence: CSARVRQGLGYGYTF. As DNA, the CDR3 is TGCAGTGCTAGGGTCAGACAGGGGCTTGGCTATGGCTACACCTTC.

This clonotype was detected only a few times. CDR3 DNA sequence: TGTGCCAGCAGTTACCGTGGCAGGGGGGCCTACGAGCAGTACTTC. Its protein is CASSYRGRGAYEQYF. The chain carries TRBV6-2 or TRBV6-3 and TRBJ2-7; tentatively, D is TRBD1 (7 bases). V was trimmed by 2 bases and J by 2 bases, leaving 13 bases between them. The CDR3 is 15 residues long. Germline CDR1 MNHEY, CDR2 SVGEGT.

J is TRBJ2-3 and V is TRBV5-1; 11 nucleotides agree with TRBD2. In germline, CDR1 is SGHRS, CDR2 YFSETQ. This CDR3 is built from 17 residues. J lost 3 bases, V lost 0 bases, and 6 bases had no gene match. CDR3 coding DNA: TGCGCCAGCAGCTTGGTTGAGACTAGCGGGATGACAGATACGCAGTATTTT. Protein: CASSLVETSGMTDTQYF.

This rearrangement joins TRBV5-4 to TRBJ2-3; 9 positions agree with TRBD2. Germline trimming cut 4 bases from V and 1 base from J; bases unmatched to any gene: 7. The CDR3 totals 16 residues. Germline lookup yields CDR1 SGHNT and CDR2 YYREEE (reference sequence). CDR3: CASSPGLARGTDTQYF. In DNA form, the CDR3 reads TGTGCCAGCAGCCCGGGACTAGCTAGGGGCACAGATACGCAGTATTTT. Complete variable domain (other parts from reference TRBV5-4 and TRBJ2-3): ETGVTQSPTHLIKTRGQQVTLRCSSQSGHNTVSWYQQALGQGPQFIFQYYREEENGRGNFPPRFSGLQFPNYSSELNVNALELDDSALYLCASSPGLARGTDTQYFGPGTRLTVL.

This clonotype was seen a few times. The rearrangement joins TRBV29-1 to TRBJ1-6; D is uncertain. Germline V lookup: CDR1 SQVTM, CDR2 ANQGSEA. V was shortened by 8 bases and J by 14 bases, with 22 bases between the two germline ends. The CDR3 consists of 13 residues. The CDR3 reads CSTGGQVQSALHF. The CDR3 DNA sequence: TGCAGCACTGGTGGGCAGGTCCAATCCGCCCTCCACTTT.

This clonotype showed up just a few times. V gene TRBV5-1 combines with J gene TRBJ1-1; D perhaps matches TRBD1 (5 bases). The CDR3 is 17 residues long. Germline-derived CDR1 and CDR2 are SGHRS and YFSETQ. V was shortened by 3 bases and J by 1 base, with 19 bases between the two germline ends. The CDR3 nucleotides are TGCGCCAGCAGCTCATCACCGGGGGGGACCGGGAACACTGAAGCTTTCTTT. Translation gives CASSSSPGGTGNTEAFF.

The chain has TRBV4-1 and TRBJ2-1; no reliable D call. Germline loops: CDR1 MGHRA, CDR2 YSYEKL. The CDR3 totals 16 residues. The V and J ends lost 1 base and 3 bases respectively, with 13 bases between them. The CDR3 bases are TGCGCCAGCAGCCAAGGAAGGTGGTTCCGCTACAATGAGCAGTTCTTC. It translates to CASSQGRWFRYNEQFF.

V gene TRBV20-1 combines with J gene TRBJ2-5; D could derive from TRBD1 or TRBD2 (5 bases each). The CDR3 totals 15 residues. Germline loops: CDR1 DFQATT, CDR2 SNEGSKA (reference sequence). With 0 bases removed from V and 2 bases from J, the gap between germline ends came to 13 bases. CDR3 DNA: TGCAGTGCTAGAGATTTACGGGGCCGACAAGAGACCCAGTACTTC. It specifies CSARDLRGRQETQYF.

The V gene is TRBV21-1, the J gene TRBJ1-3; the table gives TRBD1 as D, unverified against the DNA. TRBV21-1 is a documented pseudogene. This CDR3 spans 17 amino acids. The CDR3 DNA follows: TGTGCCAGCAGCAAGGGGGCTGTTTGGTGGGGCCTAAACACCATATATTTT. This sequence encodes CASSKGAVWWGLNTIYF.

The chain carries TRBV7-2 and TRBJ2-1; 10 positions match TRBD2. Germline CDR1 SGHTA, CDR2 FQGNSA. CDR3 size: 16 residues. J gave up 5 bases and V 5 bases, and 9 bases lay outside the gene matches. The CDR3 coding sequence is TGTGCCAGCAGCCCGAATAGCGGGGGGTCGAACAATGAGCAGTTCTTC. It is translated as CASSPNSGGSNNEQFF.

The rearrangement uses TRBV15 and TRBJ2-7; tentatively, D is TRBD1 (6 bases). The CDR3 spans 15 residues. Trimming pared 3 bases from V and 6 bases from J, leaving 18 bases between. Germline lookup yields CDR1 LNHNV and CDR2 YYDKDF (reference sequence). In DNA, the CDR3 is TGTGCCACCAGCAGGGATCCGGACAGCCGTTTCGAGCAGTACTTC. Protein sequence: CATSRDPDSRFEQYF.

This chain connects TRBV29-1 to TRBJ1-4; no reliable D call. Germline V gene data show CDR1 as SQVTM and CDR2 as ANQGSEA. Trimming took off 4 bases at V and 1 base at J, with 4 bases between the two ends. This CDR3 is built from 12 residues. For the CDR3, the DNA is TGCAGCGTTGTGGGAACTAATGAAAAACTGTTTTTT. Translated: CSVVGTNEKLFF.

This clonotype has a handful of counts. V and J are TRBV24-1 and TRBJ2-3; 12 bases fit TRBD1. Germline loops: CDR1 KGHDR, CDR2 SFDVKD. CDR3 length: 15 residues. J lost 5 bases, V lost 11 bases, and 10 bases had no gene match. The CDR3 loop is CASPGTGGREDTQYF. Written as DNA, the CDR3 is TGTGCCAGCCCCGGGACAGGGGGCCGAGAAGATACGCAGTATTTT.

This clonotype was found a few times. In DNA form, the CDR3 reads TGCGCCAGCAGCTGGGGAGACAGGGGGCTGGAGACCCAGTACTTC. Amino acid sequence: CASSWGDRGLETQYF. The rearrangement uses TRBV5-1 and TRBJ2-5; TRBD1 matches at 10 bases. V was clipped by 3 bases and J by 5 bases; unmatched bases: 7. Germline assignment: CDR1 SGHRS and CDR2 YFSETQ. The CDR3 contains 15 residues.

In this sample, this clonotype turned up a few times. The rearrangement links TRBV29-1 to TRBJ1-1; 7 bases map to TRBD1. The CDR3 has 14 amino acids. The V segment lost 4 bases and the J segment 5 bases; nucleotides outside the gene matches: 10. Germline CDR1 reads SQVTM; CDR2 reads ANQGSEA. The CDR3 nucleotides are TGCAGCGTTGGTTCGACAGGGTCGAGGACTGAAGCTTTCTTT. Its translation is CSVGSTGSRTEAFF.

The chain carries TRBV4-1 and TRBJ2-3; no clear D gene. The CDR3 covers 17 residues. V lost 3 bases and J lost 0, with 16 bases in between. Germline V CDR1 and CDR2: MGHRA, YSYEKL. The CDR3: CASSQLQLRSSTDTQYF. The CDR3 region has the DNA TGCGCCAGCAGCCAGCTGCAGCTGCGATCTAGCACAGATACGCAGTATTTT.

Many counts were recorded for this clonotype. V usage is TRBV12-3 or TRBV12-4 and J usage is TRBJ2-5, with no clear D. V lost 7 bases to trimming and J lost 2 bases, with 14 bases between them. CDR3 size: 14 residues. CDR3 DNA: TGTGCCAGCATCTCCGAGACGGAACAAGAGACCCAGTACTTC. The encoded protein is CASISETEQETQYF.